This T cell receptor (beta chain) was found in a study of T cells in Graves' hyperthyroidism and ophthalmopathy. Amplification of TCR beta CDR3 regions used RNA as the template. The TCR CDR3 first-round RT-PCR relied on the HTBI primer set. In TCRdb, the multiplex PCR reads were re-called with MiXCR into one record per CDR3 protein. Of under 350,000 distinct CDR3 sequences listed, about an eighth are singletons. This clonotype was picked up many times. Trimming at V came to 5 bases and at J to 7 bases, leaving 8 bases not matched to a gene. Per germline, CDR1 SGHTA and CDR2 FQGNSA. CDR3 length equals 15 residues.

The TCR sequence derives from a young woman with Graves' hyperthyroidism that later progressed to Graves' ophthalmopathy. The sequenced material came from blood. The chain carries TRBV7-2 and TRBJ2-1; TRBD2 aligns across 10 bases. This CDR3 reads CASSLKASGRNEQFF. Written as DNA, the CDR3 is TGTGCCAGCAGCCTTAAAGCTAGCGGGAGAAATGAGCAGTTCTTC.